The clone carrying this TCR beta chain has more than one count but fewer than ten. Each TCR cDNA molecule bore a unique molecular identifier. Each CDR3 protein gets one entry after TCRdb re-called the 5' RACE reads with MiXCR. The sample includes under 150,000 distinct CDR3 sequences, about 10% seen only once; the top ten take 24%. This record belongs to a study of spatial heterogeneity in lung cancer. Time point defined: blood at routine non-recurrence follow-up after resection. The CDR3 is 16 residues long. Germline CDR1 is MNHEY and CDR2 is SVGAGI. Trimming removed 6 bases at V and 4 bases at J, with 21 bases between.

This chain links TRBV6-5 with TRBJ2-5; D is undetermined. The TCR comes from a female donor with early-stage non-small cell lung cancer. Sequencing used PBMCs, obtained at follow-up. CDR3 coding DNA: TGTGCCAGCAGCCCGGAGTTTGGTTACACAAGAGAGACCCAGTACTTC. Protein product: CASSPEFGYTRETQYF.